This TCR beta chain appears in the sequencing data of a study of OX40 agonist ivuxolimab in advanced cancers. This CDR3 region has 14 residues. Germline values: CDR1 SGHTA, CDR2 FQGNSA. Trimming pared 0 bases from V and 3 bases from J, leaving 8 bases between. Repertoires were generated with immunoSEQ multiplex PCR, while TCRdb's copy carries only in-frame clones and drops some. Here the sample spans roughly 82,000 clones, approximately 87% being singletons. The chain uses TRBV7-2 and TRBJ2-5; D remains unclear. The receptor comes from an adult with an advanced solid tumor such as melanoma, head and neck, liver or kidney cancer. The input for sequencing was CD4+ or CD8+ T cells sorted from blood, taken in a trial of the OX40 agonist ivuxolimab. CDR3 region: CASSLAGGKETQYF. DNA for the CDR3: TGTGCCAGCAGCTTAGCGGGCGGAAAAGAGACCCAGTACTTC.